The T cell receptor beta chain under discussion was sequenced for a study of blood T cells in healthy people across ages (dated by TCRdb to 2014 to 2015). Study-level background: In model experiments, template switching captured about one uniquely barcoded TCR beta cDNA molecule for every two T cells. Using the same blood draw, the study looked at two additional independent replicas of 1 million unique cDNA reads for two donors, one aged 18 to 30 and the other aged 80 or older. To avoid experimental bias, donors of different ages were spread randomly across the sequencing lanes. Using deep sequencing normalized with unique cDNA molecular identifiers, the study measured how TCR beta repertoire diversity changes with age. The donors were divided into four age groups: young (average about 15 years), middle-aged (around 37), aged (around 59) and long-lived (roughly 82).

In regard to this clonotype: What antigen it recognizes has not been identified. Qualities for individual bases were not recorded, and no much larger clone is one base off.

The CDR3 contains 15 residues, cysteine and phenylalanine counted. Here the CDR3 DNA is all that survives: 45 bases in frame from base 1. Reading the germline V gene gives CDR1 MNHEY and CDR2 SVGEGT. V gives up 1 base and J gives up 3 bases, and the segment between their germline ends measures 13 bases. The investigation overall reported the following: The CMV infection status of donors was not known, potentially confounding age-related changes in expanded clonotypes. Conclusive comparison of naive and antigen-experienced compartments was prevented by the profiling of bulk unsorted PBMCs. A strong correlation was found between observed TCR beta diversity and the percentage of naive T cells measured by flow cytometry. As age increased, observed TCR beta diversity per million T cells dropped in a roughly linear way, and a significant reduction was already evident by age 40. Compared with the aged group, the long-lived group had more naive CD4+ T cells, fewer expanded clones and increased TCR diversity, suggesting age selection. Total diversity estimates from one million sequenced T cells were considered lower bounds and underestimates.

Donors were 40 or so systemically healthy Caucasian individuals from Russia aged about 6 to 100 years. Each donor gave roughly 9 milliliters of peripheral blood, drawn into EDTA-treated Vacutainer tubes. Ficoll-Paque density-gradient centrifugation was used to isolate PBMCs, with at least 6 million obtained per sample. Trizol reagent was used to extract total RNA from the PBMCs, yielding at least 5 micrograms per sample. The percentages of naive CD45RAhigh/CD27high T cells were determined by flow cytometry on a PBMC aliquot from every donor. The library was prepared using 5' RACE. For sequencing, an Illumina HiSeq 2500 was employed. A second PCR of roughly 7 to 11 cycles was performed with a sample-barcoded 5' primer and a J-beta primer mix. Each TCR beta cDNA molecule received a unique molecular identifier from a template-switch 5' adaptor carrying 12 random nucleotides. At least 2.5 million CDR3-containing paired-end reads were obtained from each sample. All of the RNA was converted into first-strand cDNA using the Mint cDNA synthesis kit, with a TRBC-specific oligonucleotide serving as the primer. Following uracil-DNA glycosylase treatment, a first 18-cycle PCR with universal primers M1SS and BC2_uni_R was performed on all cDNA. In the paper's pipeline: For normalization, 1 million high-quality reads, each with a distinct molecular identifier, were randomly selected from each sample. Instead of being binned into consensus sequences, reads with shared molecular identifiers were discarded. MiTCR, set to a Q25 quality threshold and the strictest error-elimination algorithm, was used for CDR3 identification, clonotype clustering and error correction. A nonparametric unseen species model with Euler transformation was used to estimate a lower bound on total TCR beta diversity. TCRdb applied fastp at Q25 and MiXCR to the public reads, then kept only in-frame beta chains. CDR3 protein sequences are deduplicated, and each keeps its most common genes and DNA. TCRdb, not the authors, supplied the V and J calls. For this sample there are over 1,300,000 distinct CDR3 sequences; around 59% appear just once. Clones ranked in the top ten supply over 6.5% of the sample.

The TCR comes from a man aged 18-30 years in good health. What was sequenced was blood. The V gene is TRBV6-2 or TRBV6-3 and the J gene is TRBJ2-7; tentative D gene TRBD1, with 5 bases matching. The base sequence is TGTGCCAGCAGTTACTTGGGGCAGGCAAACTACGAGCAGTACTTC. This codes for CASSYLGQANYEQYF.